The T cell receptor beta chain under discussion was sequenced for a study of cytomegalovirus exposure and HLA in healthy donors. Study results and caveats: Later on, analysis showed that most CMV-associated TCR beta chains appeared to be HLA-restricted.

Trimming stripped 3 bases from V and 7 bases from J, with 16 bases between. The CDR3 length is 15 residues. From germline, CDR1 is LGHNA and CDR2 YSLEER. Of note for this clone: Antigen unknown.

Both 60 Vbeta primers and 13 Jbeta primers went into the PCR. The repertoire was sequenced with immunoSEQ multiplex PCR; TCRdb's copy has only in-frame clones and lacks some. The data show approximately 150,000 clones, 75% to 85% seen once. Specimen: PBMCs. The chain uses TRBV4-3 and TRBJ2-1; D perhaps matches TRBD2 (6 bases). The origin of this receptor is a man aged 25-45 years in good health and CMV-seronegative. The CDR3 DNA is TGCGCCAGCAGCCATGATCCGGGACTCTCAAATGAGCAGTTCTTC. This translates into CASSHDPGLSNEQFF.